The source of this TCR beta chain is a study of post-analysis software for immune sequencing data. Study-wide results and limits: Pronounced co-clustering by F measure was evident among identically batched samples. About five TRBV segments were more frequent in patients than controls; TRBV5-6, TRBV5-1 and TRBV20-1 belonged to this group.

The V end was cut by 4 bases, the J end by 4 bases, with 15 bases between. Germline CDR1 is ENHRY and CDR2 is SYGVKD. This CDR3 contains 15 residues. To note about this clonotype: Its antigen remains unidentified.

The authors incorporated unique molecular identifiers into the TCR beta cDNA libraries. MiXCR was run by TCRdb on the PCR reads, yielding one entry per CDR3 protein. The profile covers roughly 670,000 distinct CDR3 sequences, with approximately 59% appearing a single time and over 9% taken by the ten largest. V gene TRBV10-3 combines with J gene TRBJ2-3; a possible D gene is TRBD1 (5 bases). Sequencing used blood. The source is a girl aged 2 to 9 with multiple sclerosis. As DNA, the CDR3 is TGTGCCATCAGTGCGACAGCCCTAAGCCCAGATACGCAGTATTTT. Encoded protein: CAISATALSPDTQYF.